These 10 T cell receptor beta chains were all obtained from the same sample, sequenced in a study of T cell repertoires in cytomegalovirus infection. Each CDR3 protein is one row after TCRdb ran MiXCR on the reads. The sample yields 450,000 to 600,000 distinct CDR3 sequences, around 11% seen once. Material: PBMCs. The receptors were sampled from a human donor in good health (CMV status not recorded). Some clones in this sample may be carry-over from other donors' samples.

Many counts were recorded for this clonotype. V and J are TRBV18 and TRBJ2-1; 14 nucleotides match TRBD2. Germline CDR1 reads KGHSH; CDR2 reads LQKENI. CDR3 length: 15 amino acids. The junction had 1 base not matched to a gene; V was cut back by 2 bases and J by 7 bases. In DNA form, the CDR3 reads TGTGCCAGCTCACCAGGGACTAGCGGGAGTAATGAGCAGTTCTTC. This codes for CASSPGTSGSNEQFF.

This clonotype was seen ten or more times. This chain connects TRBV7-2 to TRBJ2-7; possible D gene TRBD2, 6 bases. Germline CDR1 SGHTA, CDR2 FQGNSA. The CDR3 covers 15 residues. The V gene lost 1 base and the J gene lost 0 bases, with 10 bases spanning the gap. The CDR3 sequence: CASSLDGGTSYEQYF. As DNA, the CDR3 is TGTGCCAGCAGCTTAGACGGCGGGACCTCCTACGAGCAGTACTTC.

In its sample, this clonotype was seen many times. The rearrangement uses TRBV14 and TRBJ1-3; TRBD1 might be the D (6 bases). Germline CDR1 SGHDN, CDR2 FVKESK. V shed 5 bases and J shed 0 bases, with 14 bases lying between them. The CDR3 has 16 residues. Here the CDR3 DNA reads TGTGCCAGCAGCGGACAGCTCGCCGTCTCTGGAAACACCATATATTTT. It codes for CASSGQLAVSGNTIYF.

This clonotype has ten or more counts. J is TRBJ1-2 and V is TRBV7-9, with D hard to call. V was clipped by 4 bases and J by 5 bases, with 20 bases between them. The germline V gene has CDR1 SEHNR and CDR2 FQNEAQ (reference sequence). The CDR3 totals 16 residues. This CDR3 reads CASSYRALLGGYGYTF. The CDR3, as DNA: TGTGCCAGCAGCTACCGTGCCCTCCTCGGTGGGTATGGCTACACCTTC.

In this sample, this clonotype turned up a few times. The rearrangement uses TRBV20-1 and TRBJ1-1; 8 bases line up with TRBD1. Per germline, CDR1 DFQATT and CDR2 SNEGSKA (reference sequence). The CDR3 is made up of 13 amino acids. J was trimmed by 7 bases and V by 1 base; bases with no gene match: 5. In DNA, the CDR3 is TGCAGTGCTAGAGGCAGGGGGCTGAATGAAGCTTTCTTT. This translates into CSARGRGLNEAFF.

This clonotype has a handful of counts. V usage is TRBV5-4 and J usage is TRBJ2-1; 12 bases line up with TRBD1. V shed 4 bases, J shed 3 bases, and the junction held 2 bases outside the gene matches. Germline CDR1 SGHNT, CDR2 YYREEE (reference sequence). The length of the CDR3 is 15 residues. The CDR3 sequence: CASSGTGGDYNEQFF. The CDR3 DNA reads as TGTGCCAGCAGCGGGACAGGGGGCGACTACAATGAGCAGTTCTTC.

This clonotype occurred a few times. The V and J genes are TRBV7-9 and TRBJ2-1; perhaps TRBD2 as D (5 bases). V was shortened by 5 bases and J by 4 bases, with 12 bases between the two germline ends. The CDR3 length is 14 residues. Per the germline V gene, CDR1 is SEHNR and CDR2 is FQNEAQ (reference sequence). DNA of the CDR3: TGTGCCAGCAGCGGAGCGGATTTATACAATGAGCAGTTCTTC. This codes for CASSGADLYNEQFF.

The chain is built from TRBV7-9 and TRBJ2-6; D is uncertain. Between the trimmed V and J ends, which lost 5 bases and 2 bases, there was a span of 10 bases. This CDR3 spans 15 amino acids. CDR1 is SEHNR, CDR2 FQNEAQ, per germline (reference sequence). CDR3 sequence reads: CASSVPLTGANVLTF. The DNA of the CDR3 is TGTGCCAGCAGCGTCCCGCTCACTGGGGCCAACGTCCTGACTTTC.

In this sample, this clonotype turned up many times. The J gene is TRBJ1-2, the V gene TRBV6-1; the D gene is possibly TRBD1 (5 bases). CDR3 length: 14 residues. Germline V gene sequence: CDR1 MNHNS, CDR2 SASEGT. The V end lost 5 bases, the J end lost 4 bases, and 14 bases lay between the germline ends. CDR3 region: CASSTTGIGYGYTF. CDR3 nucleotides: TGTGCCAGCAGTACCACAGGCATCGGCTATGGCTACACCTTC.

This clonotype has more than one count but fewer than ten. The junction departs from germline at one end; a sequencing error may be responsible. The chain joins TRBV7-7 to TRBJ2-5; D is possibly TRBD1 (7 bases). Looked up from germline, CDR1 is SSHAT and CDR2 is FNYEAQ (reference sequence). The CDR3 sequence is 13 residues long. CDR3 nucleotide sequence: TGTGCTAGCAGTACCGGGACAGCGGGGACCCAGTACTTC. Translating it yields CASSTGTAGTQYF.